This is a list of T cell receptor beta chains from one sample in a study of cytomegalovirus exposure and HLA in healthy donors. Profiling relied on immunoSEQ multiplex PCR, and the TCRdb table lists in-frame clones only, not all of them. Its table lists about 40,000 clones. Sequencing used PBMCs. These receptors were obtained from a human donor in good health. The CDR3 runs from the conserved cysteine through the conserved F or W. The D gene is left open where the match is weak.

>-|TRBJ1-4|TRBV19
CASSPMQGLGSNEKLFF
TGTGCCAGTAGTCCCATGCAGGGACTGGGATCTAATGAAAAACTGTTTTTT
>-|TRBJ2-1|TRBV7-9
CASSYGFSGNEQFF
TGTGCCAGCAGCTATGGGTTTTCGGGCAATGAGCAGTTCTTC
>TRBD1|TRBJ2-3|TRBV7-9
CASSKGQMGGTDTQYF
TGTGCCAGCAGCAAGGGACAGATGGGGGGCACAGATACGCAGTATTTT
>-|TRBJ2-5|TRBV7-9
CASSGVSGEETQYF
TGTGCCAGCAGCGGGGTCAGCGGCGAAGAGACCCAGTACTTC
>-|TRBJ1-1|TRBV5-6
CASSLTLTEAFF
TGTGCCAGCAGCCTCACATTGACTGAAGCTTTCTTT
>-|TRBJ1-1|TRBV9
CASSVRTGPNTEAFF
TGTGCCAGCAGCGTTCGCACAGGGCCGAACACTGAAGCTTTCTTT
>-|TRBJ1-1|TRBV29-1
CSDNAGSTEAFF
TGCAGCGACAACGCGGGTTCCACTGAAGCTTTCTTT
>TRBD1|TRBJ2-5|TRBV11-3
CASSAGTAPRETQYF
TGTGCCAGCAGCGCCGGGACAGCTCCGCGAGAGACCCAGTACTTC
>TRBD1|TRBJ1-2|TRBV4-1
CASSQAGTGVNGYTF
TGCGCCAGCAGCCAAGCCGGGACAGGGGTGAATGGCTACACCTTC
>TRBD2|TRBJ2-3|TRBV29-1
CSVTSGAADTQYF
TGCAGCGTCACTAGCGGGGCGGCAGATACGCAGTATTTT
>TRBD1|TRBJ1-4|TRBV5-1
CASSLSGQGNEKLFF
TGCGCCAGCAGCCTGTCGGGACAGGGGAATGAAAAACTGTTTTTT
>TRBD1|TRBJ1-4|TRBV7-6
CASSPGQGVAEKLFF
TGTGCCAGCAGCCCCGGACAGGGGGTTGCAGAAAAACTGTTTTTT
>TRBD1|TRBJ1-4|TRBV5-1
CASSSGQFSSNEKLFF
TGCGCCAGCAGCTCGGGACAGTTTAGCTCTAATGAAAAACTGTTTTTT
>-|TRBJ2-4|TRBV13
CASSPTGGAGSKNIQYF
TGTGCCAGCAGCCCGACCGGCGGGGCGGGGAGCAAAAACATTCAGTACTTC
>TRBD1|TRBJ1-6|TRBV28
CASSTTGNYNSPLHF
TGTGCCAGCAGCACGACAGGGAACTATAATTCACCCCTCCACTTT
>TRBD1|TRBJ1-5|TRBV19
CASSIRDRGQNQPQHF
TGTGCCAGTAGTATCAGGGACAGGGGACAAAATCAGCCCCAGCATTTT
>-|TRBJ1-1|TRBV6-5
CASSPGGVAFF
TGTGCCAGCAGTCCGGGTGGCGTAGCTTTCTTT
>-|TRBJ1-5|TRBV10-2
CASRVQGPNQPQHF
TGCGCCAGCAGGGTACAGGGTCCCAATCAGCCCCAGCATTTT
>TRBD1|TRBJ1-5|TRBV6-1
CASSAEQGNQPQHF
TGTGCCAGCAGTGCGGAACAGGGGAATCAGCCCCAGCATTTT
>-|TRBJ2-7|TRBV5-6
CASSRGPFPYEQYF
TGTGCCAGCAGCAGGGGCCCCTTTCCCTACGAGCAGTACTTC
>TRBD1|TRBJ2-7|TRBV29-1
CSVADRGRAYEQYF
TGCAGCGTTGCAGACAGGGGGCGAGCCTACGAGCAGTACTTC
>TRBD2|TRBJ2-7|TRBV11-2
CASSWSGGAYEQYF
TGTGCCAGCAGCTGGAGCGGGGGGGCCTACGAGCAGTACTTC
>-|TRBJ1-6|TRBV15
CATSRDSWAGVNSPLHF
TGTGCCACCAGCAGAGATTCATGGGCAGGGGTGAATTCACCCCTCCACTTT
>TRBD1|TRBJ1-1|TRBV5-1
CASSFGQGGTEAFF
TGCGCCAGCAGCTTCGGACAGGGGGGCACTGAAGCTTTCTTT
>TRBD1|TRBJ1-1|TRBV6-1
CASRHRGGNTEAFF
TGTGCCAGCAGACACAGGGGTGGGAACACTGAAGCTTTCTTT
>TRBD2|TRBJ2-7|TRBV2
CASSELGGVSYEQYF
TGTGCCAGCAGTGAATTGGGGGGGGTCTCCTACGAGCAGTACTTC
>-|TRBJ1-4|TRBV7-9
CASSSTLSGEKLFF
TGTGCCAGCAGCAGCACGCTCTCCGGGGAAAAACTGTTTTTT
>TRBD1|TRBJ1-2|TRBV7-3
CASSLDPGQGVKGYTF
TGTGCCAGCAGCTTAGACCCGGGACAGGGGGTAAAGGGCTACACCTTC
>TRBD1|TRBJ2-2|TRBV2
CASRQGAGELFF
TGTGCCAGCAGACAGGGGGCTGGGGAGCTGTTTTTT
>TRBD2|TRBJ2-2|TRBV5-1
CASSAGGMTGELFF
TGCGCCAGCAGTGCGGGGGGGATGACCGGGGAGCTGTTTTTT
>-|TRBJ2-7|TRBV9
CASSVQGFGEQYF
TGTGCCAGCAGCGTACAGGGGTTCGGCGAGCAGTACTTC
>-|TRBJ2-3|TRBV7-3
CASSLAGTFGDTQYF
TGTGCCAGCAGCTTAGCGGGGACCTTCGGGGATACGCAGTATTTT
>-|TRBJ1-1|TRBV30
CAWEDGNTEDFF
TGTGCCTGGGAGGACGGGAACACTGAAGATTTCTTT
>-|TRBJ1-1|TRBV10-3
CAITSGNTEAFF
TGTGCCATCACCTCGGGGAACACTGAAGCTTTCTTT
>-|TRBJ2-1|TRBV7-3
CASSLAAGADINEQFF
TGTGCCAGCAGCTTGGCCGCGGGGGCCGATATCAATGAGCAGTTCTTC